This T cell receptor (beta chain) was obtained from a study of technical replicates of blood from a handful of donors. Data came from immunoSEQ multiplex PCR; TCRdb stores just in-frame clones and leaves some out. The repertoire includes over 65,000 clones, roughly 96% of them detected once, and roughly 0.19% sits in the top ten. Sequencing input: T cells isolated from PBMCs. The clonotype was recovered from a human donor in good health.

CDR3 protein: CASTQLYSSSYNEQFF. The CDR3 nucleotides are TGTGCCAGCACCCAACTGTACAGTAGCTCCTACAATGAGCAGTTCTTC. V is TRBV28 and J is TRBJ2-1; D ambiguous. Germline V gives CDR1 MDHEN, CDR2 SYDVKM. The CDR3 spans 16 residues. V lost 7 bases and J lost 0, with 16 bases in between.